The present T cell receptor (beta chain) was sequenced within a study of T-cell reconstitution after alpha-beta-depleted transplantation in children. The study's findings and limits: One year post-transplant, T-cell counts and diversity were largely derived from T cells produced anew. After transplant, at about two months, alpha-beta T cells were reportedly derived from several hundred expanded graft clones.

TCRbeta library preparation incorporated unique molecular identifiers. TCRdb fed the PCR reads into MiXCR, producing one record per CDR3 protein. The sample has fewer than 700,000 distinct CDR3 sequences, over 10% seen once. A remark on this clonotype: Its antigen is still unknown.

The receptor was isolated from a male patient younger than 18 who had a stem cell transplant for acute myeloid leukemia, so the T cells may come from the graft donor. This material consisted of PBMCs, mostly from graft donor cells, taken 360 days after TCRalphabeta/CD19-depleted stem cell transplant.

CDR3 nucleotides: TGTGCCAGCAGTCGGGACGTCAGGGAAGAGACCCAGTACTTC. Its protein is CASSRDVREETQYF. The chain employs TRBV3-1 and TRBJ2-5; D tentatively fits TRBD1 or TRBD2 (5 bases each). With 6 bases removed from V and 3 bases from J, the gap between germline ends came to 14 bases. There are 14 residues in the CDR3. Germline CDR1 LGHDT, CDR2 YNNKEL (reference sequence).